Below, one T cell receptor (beta chain) is given with its context. The antigen is unknown. This entry is derived from a study of OX40 agonist ivuxolimab in advanced cancers. Study overall: The study gave patients intravenous ivuxolimab at 0.01 to 10 mg/kg every 2 weeks. It was permissible to have had prior anti-PD-1, anti-PD-L1 or anti-CTLA-4 therapy, and around 40% had some. Regarding the study as a whole: Patients who responded partially at 0.1-3.0 mg/kg showed clonal expansion ranking among the lowest.

The assay was immunoSEQ multiplex PCR, and TCRdb's table has in-frame clones only and misses some. The data hold 75,000 to 100,000 clones, with roughly 90% observed a single time. V lost 1 base and J lost 5, with 14 bases in between. The CDR3 has 15 amino acids. Per germline, CDR1 SGHAT and CDR2 FQNNGV. The chain carries TRBV11-2 and TRBJ1-1; D not certain. This specimen was CD4+ or CD8+ T cells sorted from blood, taken in a trial of the OX40 agonist ivuxolimab. This receptor was obtained from an adult with an advanced solid tumor such as melanoma, head and neck, liver or kidney cancer. Written as DNA, the CDR3 is TGTGCCAGCAGCTTAGGGCAGACGGGGAGGACTGAAGCTTTCTTT. This encodes CASSLGQTGRTEAFF.